Listed below are T cell receptor beta chains from one sample, sequenced in a study of OX40 agonist ivuxolimab in advanced cancers. Here immunoSEQ multiplex PCR was the method, and the copy in TCRdb shows in-frame clones only, minus some. Here the sample spans 77,000 or so clones, more than 80% being singletons. The sequencing used CD4+ or CD8+ T cells sorted from blood, collected in a trial of the OX40 agonist ivuxolimab. The receptors shown here come from an adult with an advanced solid tumor such as melanoma, head and neck, liver or kidney cancer. CDR3s include the opening cysteine and the closing phenylalanine or tryptophan. A D gene is named only where the DNA matches it firmly. Clone size appears in some rows only: once, few, many, or a class for an expanded clone.

v_gene	d_gene	abundance	j_gene	CDR3nt	CDR3aa
TRBV28	TRBD1	NA	TRBJ1-5	TGTGCCAGCAGTTCACAGGGGCAGGGGAATCAGCCCCAGCATTTT	CASSSQGQGNQPQHF
TRBV7-6	TRBD1	once	TRBJ2-5	TGTGCCAGCAGCTTAGTGGCAGGGGGCTTCCAAGAGACCCAGTACTTC	CASSLVAGGFQETQYF
TRBV11-2	TRBD2	NA	TRBJ2-5	TGTGCCAGCAGCTACCTAGCGGGGGCCTCCCTAACGGAGACCCAGTACTTC	CASSYLAGASLTETQYF
TRBV12-5	NA	NA	TRBJ1-2	TGTGCTAGTGGTTTGTGGGGCGGGGGCTACACCTTC	CASGLWGGGYTF
TRBV5-4	NA	NA	TRBJ1-4	TGTGCCAGCACCCTAGGGGGAACAACTAATGAAAAACTGTTTTTT	CASTLGGTTNEKLFF
TRBV5-4	NA	NA	TRBJ2-6	TGTGCCACCAGGGCTGGGGCCAACGTCCTGACTTTC	CATRAGANVLTF
TRBV11-2	NA	NA	TRBJ2-1	TGTGCCAGCAGCTTAGATCTCGGGGAACGGAAGCAGTTCTTC	CASSLDLGERKQFF
TRBV11-3	NA	NA	TRBJ2-1	TGTGCCAGCAGAAGGGGGAGGGAAGATGAAGCGGGAAGGCCCTACAATGAGCAGTTCTTC	CASRRGREDEAGRPYNEQFF
TRBV2	TRBD2	NA	TRBJ2-5	TGTGCCAGCAGTGAAGCGCTCGCGGGAGGAGGGACCCAGTACTTC	CASSEALAGGGTQYF
TRBV6-5	NA	NA	TRBJ2-7	TGTGCCAGCAGTTACTCAAGGGTAGTCGGCTACGAGCAGTACTTC	CASSYSRVVGYEQYF
TRBV9	NA	NA	TRBJ1-5	TGTGCCAGCAGCGGAGAAAAGAGCAATCAGCCCCAGCATTTT	CASSGEKSNQPQHF
TRBV7-3	NA	NA	TRBJ2-6	TGTGCCAGCAGCCAAACAGCCTCTGGGGCCAACGTCCTGACTTTC	CASSQTASGANVLTF
TRBV2	TRBD2	NA	TRBJ2-2	TGTGCCAGCAGTACAACCGGGACTAGGCACACCGGGGAGCTGTTTTTT	CASSTTGTRHTGELFF
TRBV28	NA	NA	TRBJ1-6	TGTGCCAGCAGTTTTTACCTAAATTCACCCCTCCACTTT	CASSFYLNSPLHF
TRBV18	NA	NA	TRBJ1-5	TGTGCCAGCTCACCTAACCAGGGGAATTGGAAGCCCCAGCATTTT	CASSPNQGNWKPQHF
TRBV11-2	NA	NA	TRBJ2-2	TGTGCCAGCAGCTCCCCATCTCGGGGAACCGGGGAGCTGTTTTTT	CASSSPSRGTGELFF
TRBV11-3	NA	NA	TRBJ2-1	TGTGCCACCTCCCGGGACGAAAGGGGTGAGCAGTTCTTC	CATSRDERGEQFF
TRBV6-1	NA	NA	TRBJ1-5	TGTGCCAGCAGTTTGACGAATCAGCCCCAGCATTTT	CASSLTNQPQHF
TRBV19	TRBD1	few	TRBJ1-2	TGTGCCAGTAGTATAGCAGGGGGCGATTCTGGCTACACCTTC	CASSIAGGDSGYTF
TRBV18	NA	NA	TRBJ1-2	TGTGCCAGCTCACCACCGGTTTCGACACCGACTAACTATGGCTACACCTTC	CASSPPVSTPTNYGYTF
TRBV28	NA	NA	TRBJ1-5	TGTGCCAGCAGTCATACTCGAGGGGACAATCAGCCCCAGCATTTT	CASSHTRGDNQPQHF
TRBV5-8	NA	NA	TRBJ1-1	TGTGCCAGCACCAAAACAGGGCTCAACACTGAAGCTTTCTTT	CASTKTGLNTEAFF
TRBV7-2	NA	few	TRBJ2-3	TGTGCCAGCAGCTTCGTGGGAACTAGCACAGATACGCAGTATTTT	CASSFVGTSTDTQYF